This is a list of T cell receptor beta chains from one sample in a study of blood T cell repertoires in COVID-19. The repertoire was sequenced with immunoSEQ multiplex PCR; TCRdb's copy has only in-frame clones and lacks some. The sample has 250,000 to 300,000 clones; 70% to 90% are singletons. Sequencing input: peripheral blood. The source of these receptors is a woman aged 55 to 70 with acute or convalescent COVID-19. Both conserved end residues are trimmed from each CDR3. A D gene is named only where the DNA matches it firmly.

>TRBJ1-4|TRBV9|TRBD1
ASSTGRDRGRGGTNEKLF
>TRBJ2-5|TRBV5-1|TRBD2
ASSRGGRETQY
>TRBJ2-3|TRBV6-5|TRBD2
ASSRSGGADTQY
>TRBJ2-1|TRBV6-5|TRBD1
ASSGTGGSYNEQF
>TRBJ1-1|TRBV4-3|TRBD1
ASSQGGQGDQAF
>TRBJ1-2|TRBV7-2|TRBD1
ASRLLTGSGYT
>TRBJ2-2|TRBV5-5|TRBD2
ASRRDRGLAGGPVTGELF
>TRBJ2-5|TRBV18|-
ASSANRASLQETQY
>TRBJ1-1|TRBV7-9|TRBD1
ASSNRQGLGLVTEAF
>TRBJ1-1|TRBV7-3|TRBD1
ASRRTGGETEAF